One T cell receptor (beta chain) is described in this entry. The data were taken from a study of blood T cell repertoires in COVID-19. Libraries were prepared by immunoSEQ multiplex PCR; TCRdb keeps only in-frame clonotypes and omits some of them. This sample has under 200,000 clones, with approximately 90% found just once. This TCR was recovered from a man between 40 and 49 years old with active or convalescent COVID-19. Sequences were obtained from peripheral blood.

CDR3 sequence: CASSPVGTGVMNTEAFF. The CDR3 DNA follows: TGTGCCAGTAGCCCTGTCGGGACAGGGGTAATGAACACTGAAGCTTTCTTT. V is TRBV19 and J is TRBJ1-1; 10 bases align to TRBD1. Trimming took 6 bases from V and 0 from J; bases not matched to a gene: 10. CDR3 length equals 17 residues. Germline V gene data show CDR1 as LNHDA and CDR2 as SQIVND (reference sequence).